This T cell receptor beta chain appears in the sequencing data of a study of cytomegalovirus exposure and HLA in healthy donors. Findings of the study overall: Prior analysis indicated that the majority of TCR beta V segments exhibited productivity approximately 87% or approximately 30% of the time. CMV serostatus was the sole immune exposure data available. Most of the CMV-associated TCR beta chains (in a later analysis) appeared to be HLA-restricted.

A word on this clone: Its cognate antigen is unknown.

In the PCR, 60 Vbeta and 13 Jbeta primers were used. Profiled with immunoSEQ multiplex PCR; TCRdb holds only in-frame clones, not every one. The data hold some 200,000 clones, with about 89% observed a single time. The sequence came from a woman aged 18-29 years in good health and CMV-seronegative. The sample consisted of PBMCs.

The CDR3 loop is CATTTESGNTIYF. CDR3 in DNA: TGTGCCACCACGACAGAATCTGGAAACACCATATATTTT. The chain employs TRBV2 and TRBJ1-3; D is possibly TRBD1 (5 bases). The CDR3 loop spans 13 amino acids. Germline CDR1 SNHLY, CDR2 FYNNEI. Trimming took off 10 bases at V and 1 base at J, with 11 bases between the two ends.